This entry lists 32 T cell receptor beta chains sequenced from one sample in a study of CDR3 diversity in severe acne. TCRdb independently ran MiXCR on the PCR reads; one entry per CDR3 protein. This table holds more than 80,000 distinct CDR3 sequences, 49% found once. Sequencing was done on a sample of blood. Source of these receptors: a male donor with severe acne vulgaris.

This clonotype came up many times. The chain carries TRBV7-8 and TRBJ2-7; 10 bases line up with TRBD2. The CDR3 is 22 amino acids. V trimming: 1 base; J trimming: 5 bases; junction bases outside the gene matches: 26. Germline V gene sequence: CDR1 SGHVS, CDR2 FQNEAQ. CDR3 DNA sequence: TGTGCCAGCAGCTTAGAGGGGGTTTGGCCGGGACTAGCGCGATTGGGTGCCGACGAGCAGTACTTC. It translates to CASSLEGVWPGLARLGADEQYF.

This chain uses TRBV7-9 with TRBJ2-2; 7 bases map to TRBD2. Germline values: CDR1 SEHNR, CDR2 FQNEAQ (reference sequence). This CDR3 contains 14 residues. J lost 2 bases, V lost 7 bases, and 4 bases had no gene match. The CDR3 DNA sequence: TGTGCCAGCAATCCTAGCGGAAACACCGGGGAGCTGTTTTTT. Translating gives CASNPSGNTGELFF.

The J gene is TRBJ2-5, the V gene TRBV30; unclear D gene. Germline values: CDR1 GTSNPN, CDR2 SVGIG (reference sequence). V was clipped by 2 bases and J by 5 bases, with 3 bases between them. This CDR3 has 10 residues. The CDR3: CAWSMETQYF. CDR3 DNA: TGTGCCTGGAGTATGGAGACCCAGTACTTC.

Remarks on this clonotype: The junction differs from germline at one of its ends, possibly a read error. The rearrangement joins TRBV19 to TRBJ2-7, with a tentative D call TRBD1 (6 bases). Germline CDR1 and CDR2: LNHDA and SQIVND (reference sequence). The CDR3 is 15 residues long. CDR3 nucleotide sequence: TGTGCCAGTAGCCCCTACGGGACACACTCCTACGAACAGTGCTTC. The encoded protein is CASSPYGTHSYEQCF.

V gene TRBV6-5 combines with J gene TRBJ1-5; D is ambiguous. The CDR3 loop spans 16 amino acids. The ends were cut back, 5 bases at V and 0 bases at J, with 14 bases in the middle. The V gene's germline CDR1 is MNHEY and CDR2 SVGAGI. CDR3 amino acids: CASSIGAVNSNQPQHF. Written as DNA, the CDR3 is TGTGCCAGCAGTATTGGTGCCGTTAATAGCAATCAGCCCCAGCATTTT.

The table lists this clonotype with a few counts. The chain carries TRBV25-1 and TRBJ1-2; perhaps TRBD1 as D (5 bases). Germline V gives CDR1 MGHDK, CDR2 SYGVNS. Trimming shortened V by 4 bases and J by 6 bases, and 15 bases separated the two germline ends. The CDR3 length is 14 residues. The CDR3 here is CASSVIGATNGYTF. The CDR3 DNA reads as TGTGCCAGCAGTGTAATAGGGGCAACTAATGGCTACACCTTC.

At least ten counts were recorded for this clonotype. V is TRBV5-1 and J is TRBJ2-3, with D perhaps matching TRBD1 (6 bases). This CDR3 is built from 15 residues. Trimming removed 2 bases at V and 1 base at J, with 11 bases between. Germline CDR1 and CDR2: SGHRS and YFSETQ. CDR3 amino acids: CASSFGTPGTDTQYF. CDR3 DNA sequence: TGCGCCAGCAGCTTCGGGACACCGGGCACAGATACGCAGTATTTT. The variable domain in full, with the rest retrieved from reference TRBV5-1 and TRBJ2-3, is KAGVTQTPRYLIKTRGQQVTLSCSPISGHRSVSWYQQTPGQGLQFLFEYFSETQRNKGNFPGRFSGRQFSNSRSEMNVSTLELGDSALYLCASSFGTPGTDTQYFGPGTRLTVL.

This clonotype was seen only a few times. The J gene is TRBJ2-7, the V gene TRBV10-3, with D possibly TRBD1 on 6 matching bases. Germline assignment: CDR1 ENHRY and CDR2 SYGVKD. With 6 bases removed from V and 1 base from J, the gap between germline ends came to 7 bases. This CDR3 is built from 12 residues. The CDR3 sequence is CAISRGSYEQYF. CDR3 bases: TGTGCCATCAGCAGGGGATCCTACGAGCAGTACTTC.

On this clonotype itself: The CDR3 ends on some other residue instead of the conserved phenylalanine or tryptophan, so this is likely a read error. V usage is TRBV11-1 and J usage is TRBJ2-5; D is perhaps TRBD1 or TRBD2 (5 bases each). The germline CDR1 and CDR2 sequences are SGHAT and FQDESV (reference sequence). The CDR3 runs to 15 residues. This CDR3 is CASGLAPDSGETQYL. The CDR3 DNA follows: TGTGCCAGCGGCTTAGCGCCCGACAGCGGAGAGACCCAGTACCTC.

This clonotype occurred many times. V gene TRBV20-1 combines with J gene TRBJ2-7, with D tentatively TRBD1 (6 bases). V lost 1 base and J 0 bases, leaving 19 bases between the germline ends. The CDR3 has 17 amino acids. CDR1 and CDR2 from the germline V gene are DFQATT and SNEGSKA (reference sequence). The CDR3 DNA sequence: TGCAGTGCTAGAGCGCCGATCCTGCAGGGGTTCTCCTACGAGCAGTACTTC. Translation gives CSARAPILQGFSYEQYF.

Comment on this clonotype: One junction end does not reproduce the germline sequence, and a read error may be involved. The chain carries TRBV7-3 and TRBJ2-5, with D unresolved. CDR1 SGHTA and CDR2 FQGTGA come from the germline V gene. The CDR3 spans 13 residues. The CDR3 is CASSLIVEETQNF. CDR3 DNA: TGTGCCAGCAGCTTAATCGTAGAAGAGACCCAGAACTTC. The complete variable domain, with remaining parts taken from reference TRBV7-3 and TRBJ2-5, reads GAGVSQTPSNKVTEKGKYVELRCDPISGHTALYWYRQSLGQGPEFLIYFQGTGAADDSGLPNDRFFAVRPEGSVSTLKIQRTERGDSAVYLCASSLIVEETQNFGPGTRLLVL.

The table lists this clonotype with a count of one. A much larger clone differs by one base, so this may be a read error. The gene calls are TRBV7-6 and TRBJ1-1, with 10 positions matching TRBD1. The CDR3 is 15 amino acids. Germline V gives CDR1 SGHVS, CDR2 FNYEAQ. The CDR3 is CASSWPGQGNTGAFF. The CDR3 DNA is TGTGCCAGCAGCTGGCCGGGACAGGGGAACACTGGAGCTTTCTTT.

Note on this clonotype: Given a much more abundant clone one base away, this may be a read error. The chain uses TRBV2 and TRBJ1-6; D unclear. CDR1 and CDR2 from the germline V gene are SNHLY and FYNNEI. This CDR3 is 16 amino acids long. The DNA of the CDR3 is TGTGCCAGCAATGAAGACGGAAAGGGTTATAATTCACCCCTCCACTTT. This gives the protein CASNEDGKGYNSPLHF.

By share of the sample, this clonotype is medium-sized. The chain carries TRBV12-3 or TRBV12-4 and TRBJ1-5; D unresolved. The CDR3 has 13 amino acids. Trimming took 0 bases from V and 7 from J, leaving 7 bases between them. The CDR3 bases are TGTGCCAGCAGTTTAGCGCTAGGGCAGCCCCAGCATTTT. Its translation is CASSLALGQPQHF.

Many counts were recorded for this clonotype. This chain links TRBV11-2 with TRBJ2-7; D is unresolved. This CDR3 is 13 amino acids long. CDR1 is SGHAT, CDR2 FQNNGV, per germline. The V end was cut by 6 bases, the J end by 1 base, with 10 bases between. CDR3 loop: CASSVARSYEQYV. CDR3 bases: TGTGCCAGCAGTGTTGCTAGATCCTACGAGCAGTACGTC.

Note on this clonotype: Compared with germline, one end of the junction differs, possibly owing to a read error. This sequence joins TRBV9 and TRBJ1-1; 7 nucleotides agree with TRBD1. The germline V gene has CDR1 SGDLS and CDR2 YYNGEE. The CDR3 spans 14 residues. CDR3 in amino acids: CTSSVGGPNTEAFF. CDR3 DNA: TGTACCAGCAGCGTAGGGGGCCCTAACACTGAAGCTTTCTTT.

The chain links TRBV29-1 to TRBJ2-7, with 7 bases that match TRBD2. This CDR3 is 12 amino acids long. The trim removed 3 bases at V and 5 bases at J, leaving 4 bases unmatched. Germline V CDR1 and CDR2: SQVTM, ANQGSEA. The CDR3 coding sequence is TGCAGCGTTGAGGGGGGGTCAGACGAGCAGTACTTC. This sequence encodes CSVEGGSDEQYF.

This clonotype was seen a handful of times. The chain employs TRBV6-1 and TRBJ1-1; D unresolved. The CDR3 extends over 14 amino acids. V was clipped by 7 bases and J by 7 bases, with 19 bases between them. Germline values: CDR1 MNHNS, CDR2 SASEGT. The CDR3 loop reads CASKLIWQAIEAFF. In nucleotides, the CDR3 is TGTGCCAGCAAGTTAATTTGGCAGGCCATTGAAGCTTTCTTT.

Comment on this clonotype: At one end the junction does not follow the germline gene, possibly because of a read error. The chain carries TRBV2 and TRBJ1-1; TRBD1 aligns across 8 bases. Germline V lookup: CDR1 SNHLY, CDR2 FYNNEI. CDR3 size: 14 residues. The CDR3 spells CASSQQGGNTEACF. The CDR3 DNA sequence: TGTGCCAGCAGTCAACAGGGGGGGAACACTGAAGCTTGCTTT.

This clonotype was seen more than once but under ten times. This chain links TRBV5-6 with TRBJ2-1; TRBD2 matches 12 bases. V trimming: 10 bases; J trimming: 9 bases; junction bases outside the gene matches: 14. Germline CDR1 and CDR2: SGHDT and YYEEEE. This CDR3 has 15 amino acids. DNA of the CDR3: TGTGCCGCCGGGGGGCTAGCGGGAGGGCCCGGTGAGCAGTTCTTC. Translating it yields CAAGGLAGGPGEQFF.

This chain links TRBV7-3 with TRBJ1-1; possible D gene TRBD1, 6 bases. CDR1 and CDR2 from the germline V gene are SGHTA and FQGTGA. The CDR3 consists of 15 residues. Trimming shortened V by 5 bases and J by 1 base, and 14 bases separated the two germline ends. The CDR3 DNA reads as TGTGCCAGCAGCCCCACCGGGGGGGCGAACACTGAAGCTTTCTTT. Translation gives CASSPTGGANTEAFF.

This clonotype was counted many times. The V call is TRBV9, the J call TRBJ1-1; 7 bases are a match to TRBD1. There are 16 residues in the CDR3. CDR1 is SGDLS and CDR2 is YYNGEE in the germline V gene. J was trimmed by 5 bases and V by 4 bases; bases with no gene match: 14. The CDR3 sequence: CASSLGYGTEPTEAFF. The CDR3 DNA reads as TGTGCCAGCAGCTTAGGATATGGGACAGAGCCGACTGAAGCTTTCTTT.

On this clonotype itself: This may stem from a read error, because a much larger clone lies one nucleotide away. Since the CDR3 does not end with the conserved phenylalanine or tryptophan, this likely comes from a read error. The chain couples TRBV5-6 to TRBJ1-2, with D hard to call. Germline loops: CDR1 SGHDT, CDR2 YYEEEE. V was clipped by 4 bases and J by 4 bases, with 8 bases between them. This CDR3 has 12 amino acids. The CDR3 is CASSIRTYGYTS. CDR3 coding DNA: TGTGCCAGCAGCATTCGGACCTATGGCTACACCTCC.

To note about this clonotype: With a much larger clone just one base away, this may be a read error. The rearrangement joins TRBV5-6 to TRBJ2-3; 11 bases align to TRBD2. The V gene's germline CDR1 is SGHDT and CDR2 YYEEEE. This CDR3 has 16 amino acids. Trimming took 4 bases from V and 8 from J; bases not matched to a gene: 12. This chain's CDR3 is CASSPVAGGPGGTQYF. The CDR3, as DNA: TGTGCCAGCAGCCCAGTAGCGGGAGGGCCAGGAGGTACGCAGTATTTT.

This clonotype was picked up many times. The chain has TRBV20-1 and TRBJ1-5; 7 nucleotides match TRBD1. Germline V gene lookup returns CDR1 DFQATT and CDR2 SNEGSKA (reference sequence). Trimming took 0 bases from V and 6 from J; bases not matched to a gene: 8. CDR3 length: 15 residues. The CDR3 reads CSARDGTVSGQPQHF. The CDR3 region has the DNA TGCAGTGCTAGAGACGGGACAGTGTCGGGTCAGCCCCAGCATTTT.

This clonotype was seen a handful of times. The chain has TRBV2 and TRBJ2-5; D unresolved. V shed 6 bases and J shed 7 bases, with 6 bases lying between them. The CDR3 consists of 10 residues. Germline CDR1 and CDR2: SNHLY and FYNNEI. Here the CDR3 DNA reads TGTGCCAGCAGCTCAAGGACCCAGTACTTC. Its translation: CASSSRTQYF.

The V and J genes are TRBV19 and TRBJ1-2; the D is unclear. This CDR3 spans 15 amino acids. Trimming stripped 7 bases from V and 1 base from J, with 16 bases between. Germline CDR1 LNHDA, CDR2 SQIVND (reference sequence). CDR3 coding DNA: TGTGCCAGTACCTCTTGGGGAGATGGTAACTATGGCTACACCTTC. Protein product: CASTSWGDGNYGYTF. Looking up the rest from reference TRBV19 and TRBJ1-2 gives the full variable domain: DGGITQSPKYLFRKEGQNVTLSCEQNLNHDAMYWYRQDPGQGLRLIYYSQIVNDFQKGDIAEGYSVSREKKESFPLTVTSAQKNPTAFYLCASTSWGDGNYGYTFGSGTRLTVV.

This clonotype was counted a few times. J is TRBJ2-7 and V is TRBV3-1, with a possible D match to TRBD1 (6 bases). V was pared by 0 bases and J by 4 bases, with 10 bases between. The CDR3 sequence is 14 residues long. CDR1 and CDR2 (germline): LGHDT, YNNKEL (reference sequence). The CDR3 region is CASSQEGQLYEQYV. For the CDR3, the DNA is TGTGCCAGCAGCCAAGAAGGACAGCTATACGAGCAGTACGTC.

A few counts support this clonotype. A read error may be the cause here, since a much bigger clone is one base away. The chain combines TRBV10-3 with TRBJ2-1, with 13 bases lining up with TRBD2. The CDR3 contains 16 residues. Germline values: CDR1 ENHRY, CDR2 SYGVKD. Trimming at V came to 4 bases and at J to 7 bases, leaving 7 bases not matched to a gene. Here the CDR3 DNA reads TGTGCCATCAGTGGCCAGACTAGCGGGAGGAGGAATGAGCAGTTCTTC. Its translation is CAISGQTSGRRNEQFF.

On this clonotype itself: The junction does not match germline at one end; this may be a read error. V gene TRBV2 combines with J gene TRBJ1-2; D call uncertain. The germline CDR1 and CDR2 sequences are SNHLY and FYNNEI. CDR3 length: 16 amino acids. The chain's CDR3 is CACSEALNSGGYGYTF. Here the CDR3 DNA reads TGTGCCTGCAGTGAAGCGCTCAACTCAGGAGGCTATGGCTACACCTTC.

The chain joins TRBV6-1 to TRBJ2-3; 10 nucleotides match TRBD2. The CDR3 is 14 amino acids. The germline V gene encodes CDR1 MNHNS and CDR2 SASEGT. The trim removed 5 bases at V and 2 bases at J, leaving 1 base unmatched. The DNA for the CDR3 is TGTGCCAGCAGTAGCGGGAGGGCCACAGATACGCAGTATTTT. The encoded protein is CASSSGRATDTQYF.

This chain links TRBV7-2 with TRBJ1-2, with 10 bases matching TRBD1. Losses at the gene ends were 3 bases for V and 3 bases for J; bases not matched to a gene: 1. From germline, CDR1 is SGHTA and CDR2 FQGNSA. This CDR3 is built from 14 residues. CDR3 sequence: CASSLGTGDYGYTF. The CDR3 nucleotides are TGTGCCAGCAGCTTGGGGACAGGGGACTATGGCTACACCTTC.